The TCR beta chain described here comes from a study of glioma-infiltrating T cells. Study-level findings and limits: Non-neoplastic patients had below-expected tissue-blood divergence, while all gliomas exceeded expectation. Only very few CDR3 sequences appeared in both tissue and blood.

The CDR3 length is 20 residues. Germline lookup yields CDR1 DFQATT and CDR2 SNEGSKA (reference sequence). After removal of 1 base from V and 0 bases from J, the junction contained 11 bases not matched to a gene. Using RNA template, CDR3s of TCR alpha and beta were amplified with iRepertoire arm-PCR. For one-step reverse transcription and amplification, about 85-400 ng of tissue mRNA or PBMC total RNA was used. TCRdb reanalysed the multiplex PCR reads using MiXCR and keeps one entry per CDR3 protein. The repertoire holds 90,000 to 110,000 distinct CDR3 sequences, with less than 30% as singletons. Points on this clonotype: Its matching antigen is unknown.

The receptor's source is a human donor with low-grade glioma or glioblastoma, undergoing nonglioma brain surgery, or in good health (not recorded which). The sample comprised glioma tissue, nonneoplastic brain tissue, or PBMCs (not recorded which). This chain uses TRBV20-1 with TRBJ2-1; 14 bases map to TRBD2. The chain's CDR3 is CSARAMTSGRGRGSYNEQFF. The CDR3 nucleotides read TGCAGTGCTAGAGCCATGACTAGCGGGAGGGGCAGAGGCTCCTACAATGAGCAGTTCTTC.